The T cell receptor beta chain described here comes from a study of PD-1 blockade in classical Hodgkin lymphoma. At the level of the study: Patients got intravenous nivolumab 3 mg/kg every 2 weeks.

In regard to this clone: Its cognate antigen is unknown.

Germline V gene lookup returns CDR1 ENHRY and CDR2 SYGVKD. With 2 bases clipped from V and 3 bases from J, the junction kept 9 bases outside the gene matches. The CDR3 covers 17 residues. Study conclusions and caveats: Compared with baseline, CD4+ but not CD8+ TCR diversity had risen significantly by C4D1.

Profiling relied on immunoSEQ multiplex PCR, and the TCRdb table lists in-frame clones only, not all of them. The sample records roughly 900 clones, around nine tenths being singletons. All patients relapsed after autologous stem cell transplantation, and brentuximab vedotin exposure varied. The study purified CD4+ T cells from thawed PBMCs using magnetic negative selection. This chain links TRBV10-3 with TRBJ1-3; 8 positions agree with TRBD1. Sequencing used CD4+ T cells from blood, obtained at baseline. This TCR was recovered from a human donor with classical Hodgkin lymphoma. CDR3: CAISERAQGAGGNTIYF. The CDR3 DNA sequence: TGTGCCATCAGTGAGCGGGCCCAGGGGGCCGGTGGAAACACCATATATTTT.